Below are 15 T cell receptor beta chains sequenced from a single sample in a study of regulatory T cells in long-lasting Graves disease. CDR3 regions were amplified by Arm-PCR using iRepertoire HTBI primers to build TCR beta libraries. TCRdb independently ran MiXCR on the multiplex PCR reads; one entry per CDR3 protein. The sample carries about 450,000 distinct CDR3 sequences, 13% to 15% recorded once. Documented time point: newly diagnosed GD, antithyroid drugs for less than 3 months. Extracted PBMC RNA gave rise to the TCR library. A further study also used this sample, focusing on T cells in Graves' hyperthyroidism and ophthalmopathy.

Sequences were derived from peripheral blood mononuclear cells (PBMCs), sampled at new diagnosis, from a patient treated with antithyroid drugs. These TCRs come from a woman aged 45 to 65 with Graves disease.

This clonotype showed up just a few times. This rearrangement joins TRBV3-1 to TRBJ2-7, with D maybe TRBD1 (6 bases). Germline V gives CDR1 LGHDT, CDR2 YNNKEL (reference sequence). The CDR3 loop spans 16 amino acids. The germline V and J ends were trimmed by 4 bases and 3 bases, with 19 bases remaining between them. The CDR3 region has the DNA TGTGCCAGCAGCCGCCTTACCGGGACAAGCTTCTACGAGCAGTACTTC. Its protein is CASSRLTGTSFYEQYF.

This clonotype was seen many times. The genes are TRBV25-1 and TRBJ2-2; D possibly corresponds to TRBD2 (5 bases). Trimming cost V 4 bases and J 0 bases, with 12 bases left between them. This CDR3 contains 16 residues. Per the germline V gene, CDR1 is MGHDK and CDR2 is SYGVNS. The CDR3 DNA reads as TGTGCCAGCAGTGCGGTAGAGGGTTCGAACACCGGGGAGCTGTTTTTT. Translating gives CASSAVEGSNTGELFF.

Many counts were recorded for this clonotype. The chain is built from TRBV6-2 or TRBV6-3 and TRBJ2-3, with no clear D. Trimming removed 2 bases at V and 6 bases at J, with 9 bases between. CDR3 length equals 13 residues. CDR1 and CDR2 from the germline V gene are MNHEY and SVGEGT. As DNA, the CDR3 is TGTGCCAGCAGTTACGGGAATTTGGATACGCAGTATTTT. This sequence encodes CASSYGNLDTQYF.

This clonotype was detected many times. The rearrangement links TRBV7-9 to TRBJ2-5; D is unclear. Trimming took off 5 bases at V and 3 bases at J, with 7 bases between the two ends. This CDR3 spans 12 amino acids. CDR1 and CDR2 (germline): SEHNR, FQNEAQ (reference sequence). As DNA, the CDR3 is TGTGCCAGCAGCCAGACGGAAGAGACCCAGTACTTC. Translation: CASSQTEETQYF.

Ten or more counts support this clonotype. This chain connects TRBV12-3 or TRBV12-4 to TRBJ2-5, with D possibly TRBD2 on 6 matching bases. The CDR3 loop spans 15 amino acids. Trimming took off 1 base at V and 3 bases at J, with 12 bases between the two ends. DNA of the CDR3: TGTGCCAGCAGTTTAGAGTGGCGGGGTGAAGAGACCCAGTACTTC. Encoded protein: CASSLEWRGEETQYF.

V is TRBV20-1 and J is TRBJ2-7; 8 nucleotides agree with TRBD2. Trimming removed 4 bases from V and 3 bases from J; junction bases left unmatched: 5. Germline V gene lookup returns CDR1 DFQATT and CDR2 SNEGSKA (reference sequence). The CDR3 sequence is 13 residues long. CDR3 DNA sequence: TGCAGTGCTACCACTAGCGGACACTACGAGCAGTACTTC. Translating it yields CSATTSGHYEQYF.

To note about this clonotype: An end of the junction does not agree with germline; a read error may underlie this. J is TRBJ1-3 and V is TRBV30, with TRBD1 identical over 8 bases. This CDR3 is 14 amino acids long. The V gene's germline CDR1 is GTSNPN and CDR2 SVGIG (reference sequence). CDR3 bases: TGTGCCCGGAGTCGGACAGGGACTGGAAACACCATATATTTT. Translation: CARSRTGTGNTIYF.

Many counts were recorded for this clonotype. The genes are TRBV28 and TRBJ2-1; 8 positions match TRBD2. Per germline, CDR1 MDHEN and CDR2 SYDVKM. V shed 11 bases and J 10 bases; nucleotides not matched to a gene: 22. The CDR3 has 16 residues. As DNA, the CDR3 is TGTGCCGTAGGCACGACGGCGGGACTAGAATCTTGGGAGCAGTTCTTC. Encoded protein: CAVGTTAGLESWEQFF.

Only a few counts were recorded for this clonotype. The CDR3: CASSQDTYGYTF. The DNA of the CDR3 is TGTGCCAGCAGCCAAGACACCTATGGCTACACCTTC. The rearrangement joins TRBV4-2 to TRBJ1-2, with D uncertain. CDR1 is LGHNA and CDR2 is YNFKEQ in the germline V gene. V was clipped by 0 bases and J by 4 bases, with 3 bases between them. This CDR3 is 12 amino acids long.

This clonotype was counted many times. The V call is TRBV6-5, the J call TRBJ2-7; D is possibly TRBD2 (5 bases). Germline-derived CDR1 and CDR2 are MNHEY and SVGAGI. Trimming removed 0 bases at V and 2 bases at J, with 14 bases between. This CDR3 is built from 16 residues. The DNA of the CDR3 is TGTGCCAGCAGTTACTCGCAGCTAGCAAGCCCCTACGAGCAGTACTTC. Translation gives CASSYSQLASPYEQYF.

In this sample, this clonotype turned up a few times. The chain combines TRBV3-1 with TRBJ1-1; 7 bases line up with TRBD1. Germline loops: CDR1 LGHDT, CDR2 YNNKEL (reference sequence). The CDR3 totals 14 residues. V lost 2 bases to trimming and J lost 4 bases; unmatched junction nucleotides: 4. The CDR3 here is CASSQPGTVTEAFF. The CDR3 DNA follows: TGTGCCAGCAGCCAACCCGGGACAGTCACTGAAGCTTTCTTT.

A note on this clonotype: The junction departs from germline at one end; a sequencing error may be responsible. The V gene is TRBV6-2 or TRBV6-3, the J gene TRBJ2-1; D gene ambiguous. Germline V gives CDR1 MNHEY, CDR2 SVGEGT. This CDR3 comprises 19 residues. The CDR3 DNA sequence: TGTGCCAGCAGTTACTCGCTGAAGGTTGGTAGGGCCAATTACAATGGGCAGTTCTTC. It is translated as CASSYSLKVGRANYNGQFF.

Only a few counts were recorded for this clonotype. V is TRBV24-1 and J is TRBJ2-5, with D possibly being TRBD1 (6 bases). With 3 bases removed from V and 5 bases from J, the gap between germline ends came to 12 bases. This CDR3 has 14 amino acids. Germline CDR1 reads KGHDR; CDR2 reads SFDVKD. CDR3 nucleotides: TGTGCCACCAGTGATAACAGGGTTGTCGAGACCCAGTACTTC. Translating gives CATSDNRVVETQYF.

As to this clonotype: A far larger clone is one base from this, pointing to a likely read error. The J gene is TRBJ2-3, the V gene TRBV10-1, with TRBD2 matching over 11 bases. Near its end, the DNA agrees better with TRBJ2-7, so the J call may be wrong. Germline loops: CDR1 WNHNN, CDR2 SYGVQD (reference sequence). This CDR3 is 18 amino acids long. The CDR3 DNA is TGCGCCAGCAGCCTGGGGCTAGCGGGAGGAAGGCTTTACAATGAGCAGTACTTC. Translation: CASSLGLAGGRLYNEQYF.

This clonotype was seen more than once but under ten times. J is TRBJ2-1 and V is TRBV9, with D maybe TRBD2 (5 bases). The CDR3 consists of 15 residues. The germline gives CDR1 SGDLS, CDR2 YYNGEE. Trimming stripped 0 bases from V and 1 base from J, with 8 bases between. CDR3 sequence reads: CASSVVSGSYNEQFF. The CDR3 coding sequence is TGTGCCAGCAGCGTAGTTTCGGGATCCTACAATGAGCAGTTCTTC.